This TCR beta chain was recovered during a study of PD-1 blockade in classical Hodgkin lymphoma. Across the whole study: Treatment was intravenous nivolumab, 3 mg/kg every 2 weeks, until progression.

Trimming took off 6 bases at V and 5 bases at J, with 22 bases between the two ends. CDR1 LNHDA and CDR2 SQIVND come from the germline V gene (reference sequence). The length of the CDR3 is 16 residues. Time point noted: cycle 4 day 1 (C4D1), after five to seven weeks of nivolumab. All trial patients relapsed after autologous stem cell transplantation. Study-wide results and limits: Baseline diversity in complete responders resembled that of newly diagnosed patients. Healthy donors reportedly exceeded newly diagnosed patients in baseline TCR diversity.

The table came from immunoSEQ multiplex PCR; TCRdb's copy has only in-frame clones and leaves some out. The sample has approximately 45,000 clones; 60% to 75% are singletons. About this clone: Its target is not known.

This sample comprised peripheral blood mononuclear cells (PBMCs), obtained before the fourth cycle of nivolumab. This TCR was sampled from a human donor with classical Hodgkin lymphoma. This chain uses TRBV19 with TRBJ2-5; D is perhaps TRBD2 (6 bases). This CDR3 is CASRRSVGAGMETQYF. The CDR3 coding sequence is TGTGCCAGTAGGCGCTCTGTTGGGGCGGGGATGGAGACCCAGTACTTC.